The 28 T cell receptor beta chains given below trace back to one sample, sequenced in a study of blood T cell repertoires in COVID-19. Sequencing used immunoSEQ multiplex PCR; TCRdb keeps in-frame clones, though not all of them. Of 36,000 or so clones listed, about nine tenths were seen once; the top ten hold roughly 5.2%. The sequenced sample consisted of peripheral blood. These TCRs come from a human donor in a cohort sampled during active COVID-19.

CDR3 residues: CASSFDRDTGELFF. CDR3 coding DNA: TGTGCCAGCAGTTTCGACAGGGATACCGGGGAGCTGTTTTTT. The J gene is TRBJ2-2, the V gene TRBV27; TRBD1 agrees at 7 bases. CDR1 is MNHEY, CDR2 SMNVEV, per germline (reference sequence). The CDR3 length is 14 residues. After removal of 3 bases from V and 5 bases from J, the junction contained 3 bases not matched to a gene.

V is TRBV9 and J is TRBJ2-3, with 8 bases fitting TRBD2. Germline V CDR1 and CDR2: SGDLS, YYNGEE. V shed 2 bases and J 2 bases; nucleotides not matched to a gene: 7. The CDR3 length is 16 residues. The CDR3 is CASSVSTSGLTDTQYF. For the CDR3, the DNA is TGTGCCAGCAGCGTCTCCACTAGCGGCCTCACAGATACGCAGTATTTT.

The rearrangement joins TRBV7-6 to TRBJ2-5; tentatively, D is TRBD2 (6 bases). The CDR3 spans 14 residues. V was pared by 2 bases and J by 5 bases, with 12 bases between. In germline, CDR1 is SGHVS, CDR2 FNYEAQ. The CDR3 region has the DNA TGTGCCAGCAGCTTATTAGGAGGGTTGGAGACCCAGTACTTC. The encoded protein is CASSLLGGLETQYF.

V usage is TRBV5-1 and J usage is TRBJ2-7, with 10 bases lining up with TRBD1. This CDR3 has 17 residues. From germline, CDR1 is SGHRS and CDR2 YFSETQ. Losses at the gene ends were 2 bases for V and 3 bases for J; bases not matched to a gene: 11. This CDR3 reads CASSFGPRQGANYEQYF. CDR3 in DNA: TGCGCCAGCAGCTTTGGCCCCCGACAGGGGGCGAACTACGAGCAGTACTTC.

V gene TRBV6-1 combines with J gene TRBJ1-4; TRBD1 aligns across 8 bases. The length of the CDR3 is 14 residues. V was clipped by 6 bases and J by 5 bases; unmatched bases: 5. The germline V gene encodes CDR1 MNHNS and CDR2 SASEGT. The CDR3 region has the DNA TGTGCCAGCAGATTACAGGGGGGGAATGAAAAACTGTTTTTT. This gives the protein CASRLQGGNEKLFF.

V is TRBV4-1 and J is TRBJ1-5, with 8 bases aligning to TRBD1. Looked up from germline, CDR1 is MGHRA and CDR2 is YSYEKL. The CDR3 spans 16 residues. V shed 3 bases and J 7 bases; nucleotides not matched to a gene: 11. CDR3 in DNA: TGCGCCAGCAGCCACCCCGGGCAGGGGGCAGGGCAGCCCCAGCATTTT. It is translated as CASSHPGQGAGQPQHF.

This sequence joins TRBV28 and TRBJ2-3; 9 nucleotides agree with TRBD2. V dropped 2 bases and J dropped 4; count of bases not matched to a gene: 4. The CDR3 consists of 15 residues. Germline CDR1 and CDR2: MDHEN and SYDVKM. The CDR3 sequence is CASSLAVAGADTQYF. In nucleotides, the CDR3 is TGTGCCAGCAGTTTAGCTGTAGCGGGAGCAGATACGCAGTATTTT.

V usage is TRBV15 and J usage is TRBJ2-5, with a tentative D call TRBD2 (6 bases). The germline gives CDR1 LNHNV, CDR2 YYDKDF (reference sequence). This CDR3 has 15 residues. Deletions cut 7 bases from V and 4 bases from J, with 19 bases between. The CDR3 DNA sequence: TGTGCCACCATGCGGATAGCGGCCAAGGGAGAGACCCAGTACTTC. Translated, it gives CATMRIAAKGETQYF.

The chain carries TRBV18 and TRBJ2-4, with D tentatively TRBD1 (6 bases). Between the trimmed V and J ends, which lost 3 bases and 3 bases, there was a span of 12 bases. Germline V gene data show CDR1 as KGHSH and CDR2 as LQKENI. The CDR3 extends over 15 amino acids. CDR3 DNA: TGTGCCAGCTCACCGGGACAACGGGACAAAAACATTCAGTACTTC. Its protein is CASSPGQRDKNIQYF.

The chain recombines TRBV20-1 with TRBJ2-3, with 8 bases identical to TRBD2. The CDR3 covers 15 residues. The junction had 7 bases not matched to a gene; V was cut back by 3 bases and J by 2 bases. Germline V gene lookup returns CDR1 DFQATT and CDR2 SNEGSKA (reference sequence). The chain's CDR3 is CSASRGTSPTDTQYF. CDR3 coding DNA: TGCAGTGCTAGTCGTGGGACTAGTCCCACAGATACGCAGTATTTT.

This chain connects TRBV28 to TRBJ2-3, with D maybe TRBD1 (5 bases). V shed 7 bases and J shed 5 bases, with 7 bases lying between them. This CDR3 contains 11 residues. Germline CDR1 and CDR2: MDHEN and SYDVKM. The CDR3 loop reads CASNRKDTQYF. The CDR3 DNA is TGTGCCAGCAACAGGAAAGATACGCAGTATTTT.

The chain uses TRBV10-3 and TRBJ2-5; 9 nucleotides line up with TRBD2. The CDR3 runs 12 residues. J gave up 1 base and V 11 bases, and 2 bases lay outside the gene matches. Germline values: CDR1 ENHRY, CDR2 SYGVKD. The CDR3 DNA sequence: TGTGCCGCGGGAGGGGGCCAAGAGACCCAGTACTTC. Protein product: CAAGGGQETQYF.

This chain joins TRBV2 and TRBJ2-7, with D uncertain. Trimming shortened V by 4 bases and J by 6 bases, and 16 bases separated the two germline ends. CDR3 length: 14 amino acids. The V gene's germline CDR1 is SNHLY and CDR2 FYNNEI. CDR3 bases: TGTGCCAGCAGTGTTTTAAGTCACGGTGGCGAGCAGTACTTC. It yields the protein CASSVLSHGGEQYF.

CDR3 sequence (DNA): TGCGCCAGCAGCGTTACAGGGGGCCAAGAGACCCAGTACTTC. Residues: CASSVTGGQETQYF. The rearrangement uses TRBV5-1 and TRBJ2-5; 8 nucleotides line up with TRBD1. This CDR3 spans 14 amino acids. J was trimmed by 1 base and V by 4 bases; bases with no gene match: 3. The V gene's germline CDR1 is SGHRS and CDR2 YFSETQ.

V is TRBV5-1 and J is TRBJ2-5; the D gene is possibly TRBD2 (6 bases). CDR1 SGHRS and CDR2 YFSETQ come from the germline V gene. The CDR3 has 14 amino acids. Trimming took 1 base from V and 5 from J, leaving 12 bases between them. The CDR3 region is CASSLKDGGETQYF. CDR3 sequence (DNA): TGCGCCAGCAGCTTGAAGGATGGGGGGGAGACCCAGTACTTC.

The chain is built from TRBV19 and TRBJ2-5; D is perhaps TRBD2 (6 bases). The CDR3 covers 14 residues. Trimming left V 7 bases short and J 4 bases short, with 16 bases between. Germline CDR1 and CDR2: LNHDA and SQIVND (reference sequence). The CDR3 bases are TGTGCCAGTAATGGGGGGAGGTATGGAGAGACCCAGTACTTC. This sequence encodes CASNGGRYGETQYF. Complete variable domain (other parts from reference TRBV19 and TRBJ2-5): DGGITQSPKYLFRKEGQNVTLSCEQNLNHDAMYWYRQDPGQGLRLIYYSQIVNDFQKGDIAEGYSVSREKKESFPLTVTSAQKNPTAFYLCASNGGRYGETQYFGPGTRLLVL.

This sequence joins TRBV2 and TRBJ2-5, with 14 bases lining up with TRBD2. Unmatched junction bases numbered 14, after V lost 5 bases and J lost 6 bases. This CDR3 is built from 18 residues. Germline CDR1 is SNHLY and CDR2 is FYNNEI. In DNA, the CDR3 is TGTGCCAGCAGTCTGACTAGCGGGAGGGCCTTAGCTTCAAAGACCCAGTACTTC. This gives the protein CASSLTSGRALASKTQYF.

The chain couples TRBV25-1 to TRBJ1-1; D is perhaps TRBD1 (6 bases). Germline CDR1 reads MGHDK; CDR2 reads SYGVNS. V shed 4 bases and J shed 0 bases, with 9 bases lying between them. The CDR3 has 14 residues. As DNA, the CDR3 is TGTGCCAGCAGTGCGGACAGATTGAACACTGAAGCTTTCTTT. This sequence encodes CASSADRLNTEAFF.

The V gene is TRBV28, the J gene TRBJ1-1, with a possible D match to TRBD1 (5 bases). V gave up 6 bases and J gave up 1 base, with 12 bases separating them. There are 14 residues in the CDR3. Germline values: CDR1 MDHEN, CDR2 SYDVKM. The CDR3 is CASRPGGENTEAFF. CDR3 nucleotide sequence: TGTGCCAGCAGGCCGGGGGGGGAGAACACTGAAGCTTTCTTT. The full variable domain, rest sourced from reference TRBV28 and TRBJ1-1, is DVKVTQSSRYLVKRTGEKVFLECVQDMDHENMFWYRQDPGLGLRLIYFSYDVKMKEKGDIPEGYSVSREKKERFSLILESASTNQTSMYLCASRPGGENTEAFFGQGTRLTVV.

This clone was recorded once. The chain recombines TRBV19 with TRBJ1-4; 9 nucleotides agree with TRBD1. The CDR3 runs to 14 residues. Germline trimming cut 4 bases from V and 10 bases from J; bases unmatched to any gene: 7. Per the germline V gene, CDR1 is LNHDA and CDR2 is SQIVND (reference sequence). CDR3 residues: CASSNPGQGGKLFF. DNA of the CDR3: TGTGCCAGTAGTAACCCGGGACAGGGAGGAAAACTGTTTTTT.

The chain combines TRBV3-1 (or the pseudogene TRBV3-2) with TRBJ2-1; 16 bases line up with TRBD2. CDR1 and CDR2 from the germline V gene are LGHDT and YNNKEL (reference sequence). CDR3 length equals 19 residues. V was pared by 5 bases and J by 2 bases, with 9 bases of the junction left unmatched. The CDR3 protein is CASSTWGLAGGGAYNEQFF. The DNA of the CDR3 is TGTGCCAGCAGCACGTGGGGACTAGCGGGAGGGGGGGCCTACAATGAGCAGTTCTTC.

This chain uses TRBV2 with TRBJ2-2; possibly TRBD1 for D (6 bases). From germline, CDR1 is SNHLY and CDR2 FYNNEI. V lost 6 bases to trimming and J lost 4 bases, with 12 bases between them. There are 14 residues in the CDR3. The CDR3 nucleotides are TGTGCCAGCAGATTGACAGGCCCCACCGGGGAGCTGTTTTTT. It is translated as CASRLTGPTGELFF.

In DNA, the CDR3 is TGTGCCAGCAGTCAGGACAGAGATCAGCCCCAGCATTTT. This encodes CASSQDRDQPQHF. The V gene is TRBV27, the J gene TRBJ1-5; TRBD1 is a possible D gene (6 bases). CDR3 length: 13 residues. Germline CDR1 and CDR2: MNHEY and SMNVEV (reference sequence). V lost 5 bases, J lost 5 bases, and 10 bases lay in between.

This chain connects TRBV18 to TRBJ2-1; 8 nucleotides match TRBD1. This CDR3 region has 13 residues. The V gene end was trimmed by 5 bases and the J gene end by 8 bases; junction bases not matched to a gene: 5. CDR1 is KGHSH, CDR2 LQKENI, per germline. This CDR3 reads CASSTGQGYEQFF. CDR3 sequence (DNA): TGTGCCAGCTCAACCGGACAGGGCTATGAGCAGTTCTTC.

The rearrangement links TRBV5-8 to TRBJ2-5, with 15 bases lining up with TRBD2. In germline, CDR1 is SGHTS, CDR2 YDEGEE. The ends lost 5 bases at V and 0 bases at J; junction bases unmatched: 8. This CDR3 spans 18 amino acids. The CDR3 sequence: CASSRTGTSGRYQETQYF. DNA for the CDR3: TGTGCCAGCAGTCGCACCGGGACTAGCGGGAGGTACCAAGAGACCCAGTACTTC. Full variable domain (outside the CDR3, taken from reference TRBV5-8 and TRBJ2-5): EAGVTQSPTHLIKTRGQQATLRCSPISGHTSVYWYQQALGLGLQFLLWYDEGEERNRGNFPPRFSGRQFPNYSSELNVNALELEDSALYLCASSRTGTSGRYQETQYFGPGTRLLVL.

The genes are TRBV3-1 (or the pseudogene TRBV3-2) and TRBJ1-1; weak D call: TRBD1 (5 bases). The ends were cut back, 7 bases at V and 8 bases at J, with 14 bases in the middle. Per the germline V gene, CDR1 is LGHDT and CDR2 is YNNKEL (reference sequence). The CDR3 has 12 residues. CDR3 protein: CASISGTEEAFF. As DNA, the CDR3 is TGTGCCAGCATATCCGGGACTGAGGAAGCTTTCTTT.

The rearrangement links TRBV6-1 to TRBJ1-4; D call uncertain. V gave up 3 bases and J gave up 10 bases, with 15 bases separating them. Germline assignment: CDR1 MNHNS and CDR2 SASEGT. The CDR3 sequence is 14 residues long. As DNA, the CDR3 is TGTGCCAGCAGTGAGCCGGGTAGCGGTGGAAAACTGTTTTTT. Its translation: CASSEPGSGGKLFF.

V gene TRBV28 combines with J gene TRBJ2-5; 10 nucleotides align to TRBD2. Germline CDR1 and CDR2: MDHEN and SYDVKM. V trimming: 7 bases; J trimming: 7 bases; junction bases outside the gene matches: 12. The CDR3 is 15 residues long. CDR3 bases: TGTGCCAGCACCCCCAGGGGACTAGCGCAGGGGACCCAGTACTTC. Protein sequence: CASTPRGLAQGTQYF.